Listed here are 2 T cell receptor beta chains from one sample, sequenced in a study of STAT3 mutations in large granular lymphocyte leukemia. These receptors have no known antigen. Findings of the study overall: In T-cell large granular lymphocyte leukemia, about half of patients showed multiple immunodominant subclonotypes.

Profiling relied on immunoSEQ multiplex PCR, and the TCRdb table lists in-frame clones only, not all of them. The profile shows 2,000 or so clones, roughly 60% of them singletons. Material for sequencing was peripheral blood mononuclear cells. The receptors were sampled from a man in his forties or fifties with T-cell large granular lymphocyte leukemia. Some clones in this sample may be carry-over from other donors' samples.

The chain employs TRBV25-1 and TRBJ2-7; a weak D match, TRBD1 (5 bases). The V gene lost 4 bases and the J gene lost 0 bases, with 22 bases spanning the gap. This CDR3 is 18 amino acids long. Germline CDR1 is MGHDK and CDR2 is SYGVNS. The CDR3 loop reads CASSATPGQPRSSYEQYF. The DNA of the CDR3 is TGTGCCAGCAGTGCAACTCCAGGGCAACCAAGGAGCTCCTACGAGCAGTACTTC.

This clone was recorded a few times. The chain couples TRBV7-6 to TRBJ2-7; perhaps D is TRBD1 or TRBD2 (7 bases each). The CDR3 sequence is 15 residues long. Trimming shortened V by 5 bases and J by 3 bases, and 17 bases separated the two germline ends. Germline V gives CDR1 SGHVS, CDR2 FNYEAQ. The CDR3 loop is CASSPAGDSFYEQYF. The CDR3 nucleotides read TGTGCCAGCAGCCCGGCGGGGGACAGCTTCTACGAGCAGTACTTC. The full variable domain, its missing parts supplied by reference TRBV7-6 and TRBJ2-7, is GAGVSQSPRYKVTKRGQDVALRCDPISGHVSLYWYRQALGQGPEFLTYFNYEAQQDKSGLPNDRFSAERPEGSISTLTIQRTEQRDSAMYRCASSPAGDSFYEQYFGPGTRLTVT.